Listed below are T cell receptor beta chains from one sample, sequenced in a study of neoadjuvant anti-PD-1 for oral cavity cancer. Libraries were prepared by immunoSEQ multiplex PCR; TCRdb keeps only in-frame clonotypes and omits some of them. Found here are some 15,000 clones, approximately 70% of them singletons; the top ten hold less than 3%. The material sequenced was PBMCs, taken before nivolumab (anti-PD-1) treatment. The receptors originated from a person aged 40 to 85 with oral cavity squamous cell carcinoma. CDR3s leave out the opening cysteine and the closing phenylalanine or tryptophan.

j_call v_call cdr3_aa
TRBJ2-7 TRBV10-2 ASSVTSGASYEQY
TRBJ2-1 TRBV30 AWKLSLASDEQF
TRBJ2-1 TRBV29-1 SVEPTPNNEQF
TRBJ2-1 TRBV15 ATSRASSYNEQF
TRBJ1-5 TRBV6-5 ASSTSDGNQPQH
TRBJ2-3 TRBV5-1 ASSTPRGNWGEDTQY
TRBJ1-2 TRBV2 ARKGQGEGGYT
TRBJ2-6 TRBV5-1 ASSTGQRAGANVLT
TRBJ2-3 TRBV11-2 ASSLVYAGATDTQY
TRBJ2-7 TRBV7-3 ASSFGTGNEQY
TRBJ1-2 TRBV28 ASSSGGQKGYGYT
TRBJ1-2 TRBV5-1 ASSDTQGLGYT
TRBJ1-2 TRBV6-5 ASRPDRGGDGYT
TRBJ2-1 TRBV5-4 ASSLAGKAGDSYNEQF
TRBJ2-5 TRBV7-3 ASSSGQGGQTQY
TRBJ2-1 TRBV4-2 ASSTTPTSGNEQF
TRBJ2-5 TRBV5-8 ASSLSGAFQETQY
TRBJ2-2 TRBV7-8 ASRGLAANTGELF
TRBJ2-1 TRBV7-6 ASSLASRGGNNEQF
TRBJ1-1 TRBV6-5 ASRAGGSTEAF
TRBJ2-7 TRBV28 ASRSFSERGYEQY
TRBJ1-3 TRBV15 ATSRGGSGNTIY
TRBJ2-7 TRBV2 ASSDTYEQY
TRBJ1-2 TRBV28 ASSETGEGYT
TRBJ2-6 TRBV19 ASEVSGANVLT
TRBJ2-1 TRBV5-4 ASSPGTSSYNEQF
TRBJ1-1 TRBV6-1 ASSEFDPDGLAF
TRBJ2-5 TRBV5-6 ASSLVGAGQETQY
TRBJ2-3 TRBV7-9 ASSQGDTQY
TRBJ1-5 TRBV6-4 ASSAETDQPQH
TRBJ2-7 TRBV10-2 ASSEGLDILSYEQY
TRBJ1-1 TRBV30 AWSVQKPTEAF
TRBJ2-3 TRBV10-3 AISRAGGSADTQY
TRBJ2-2 TRBV4-1 ASSQEYRGKARVGTGKLF
TRBJ2-1 TRBV5-5 ASSLVAEPYNEQF
TRBJ2-5 TRBV6-5 ASSYSPGPRETQY
TRBJ2-6 TRBV7-3 ASSLNRDSLSGANVLT
TRBJ2-7 TRBV10-3 AISESPLESGYEQY
TRBJ1-2 TRBV27 ASSLDKNYGYT